The 2 T cell receptor beta chains in this list originate from one sample, sequenced in a study of cytomegalovirus exposure and HLA in healthy donors. PCR primers comprised 60 Vbeta and 13 Jbeta primers. Clones were sequenced by immunoSEQ multiplex PCR, and TCRdb holds only the in-frame ones, with some missing. The sample has about 140,000 clones; more than 75% are singletons. The sequenced sample consisted of PBMCs. These receptors came from a female donor in good health and CMV-seronegative.

V is TRBV19 and J is TRBJ1-1, with D possibly TRBD1 on 5 matching bases. The CDR3 contains 15 residues. The V gene lost 4 bases and the J gene lost 1 base, with 13 bases spanning the gap. The germline V gene encodes CDR1 LNHDA and CDR2 SQIVND (reference sequence). For the CDR3, the DNA is TGTGCCAGTAGTAAAGGAGGGGAAAGGAACACTGAAGCTTTCTTT. It translates to CASSKGGERNTEAFF.

On this clone itself: A junction boundary mismatches the germline segment, possibly from a read error. The chain couples TRBV7-9 to TRBJ1-2; 7 positions agree with TRBD1. Germline V gene lookup returns CDR1 SEHNR and CDR2 FQNEAQ (reference sequence). CDR3 length: 12 residues. CDR3 sequence (DNA): TGTTCCAGCAGCTTACAGGGGTTAGGCTACACCTTC. Protein product: CSSSLQGLGYTF. The full variable domain, completed using reference TRBV7-9 and TRBJ1-2, is DTGVSQNPRHKITKRGQNVTFRCDPISEHNRLYWYRQTLGQGPEFLTYFQNEAQLEKSRLLSDRFSAERPKGSFSTLEIQRTEQGDSAMYLCSSSLQGLGYTFGSGTRLTVV.